This is a list of T cell receptor beta chains from one sample in a study of T cell repertoires in ileal Crohn's disease. Here immunoSEQ multiplex PCR was the method, and the copy in TCRdb shows in-frame clones only, minus some. The sample carries about 60,000 clones, about 89% recorded once. Material: ileal tissue. The source of these receptors is an adult with Crohn's disease. Both conserved end residues are part of each CDR3. D genes are given only for firm matches. The size entry is marked missing in some rows and otherwise reads once, few, many or a size class.

clone size	V gene	D gene	J gene	CDR3 protein	CDR3 DNA
NA	TRBV7-3	NA	TRBJ1-5	CASSQGGDQPQHF	TGTGCCAGCAGCCAAGGGGGGGACCAGCCCCAGCATTTT
NA	TRBV6-1	NA	TRBJ2-2	CASSENFGAVNTGELFF	TGTGCCAGCAGTGAAAACTTTGGGGCAGTGAACACCGGGGAGCTGTTTTTT
NA	TRBV5-3	TRBD1	TRBJ1-1	CARSPKGASRNTEAFF	TGTGCCAGAAGCCCGAAGGGGGCGTCCCGAAACACTGAAGCTTTCTTT
NA	TRBV2	TRBD1	TRBJ1-2	CASSEGRGRTYGYTF	TGTGCCAGCAGTGAAGGCAGGGGGCGGACCTATGGCTACACCTTC
once	TRBV7-2	TRBD1	TRBJ1-5	CASSLPGGRQPQHF	TGTGCCAGCAGCTTACCAGGGGGGCGGCAGCCCCAGCATTTT
NA	TRBV20-1	NA	TRBJ2-3	CSAERDTQYF	TGCAGTGCTGAGCGGGATACGCAGTATTTT
NA	TRBV11-2	TRBD1	TRBJ1-1	CASSLPDRDKNTEAFF	TGTGCCAGCAGCTTACCCGACAGGGACAAGAACACTGAAGCTTTCTTT
NA	TRBV6-1	NA	TRBJ1-2	CASSEDPFIYGYTF	TGTGCCAGCAGTGAAGATCCCTTTATCTATGGCTACACCTTC
NA	TRBV21-1	NA	TRBJ1-1	CASSSSTANTEAFF	TGTGCCAGCAGCAGTTCAACAGCGAACACTGAAGCTTTCTTT
NA	TRBV27	NA	TRBJ2-7	CASSLSVVTPYEQYF	TGTGCCAGCAGTTTATCGGTAGTAACCCCCTACGAGCAGTACTTC
NA	TRBV7-9	NA	TRBJ1-1	CASSPSGGAGVGTEAFF	TGTGCCAGCAGCCCTTCTGGGGGCGCCGGAGTAGGGACTGAAGCTTTCTTT
NA	TRBV7-6	TRBD1	TRBJ1-1	CASSLTGDTEAFF	TGTGCCAGCAGCTTAACAGGGGACACTGAAGCTTTCTTT
NA	TRBV4-1	NA	TRBJ1-1	CASSQVNFNTEAFF	TGCGCCAGCAGCCAAGTCAATTTTAACACTGAAGCTTTCTTT
NA	TRBV19	NA	TRBJ1-2	CASSPLTDRPNYGYTF	TGTGCCAGTAGCCCCCTCACCGACAGGCCAAACTATGGCTACACCTTC
NA	TRBV7-9	NA	TRBJ2-3	CASSLAGNTDTQYF	TGTGCCAGCAGCTTAGCCGGGAACACAGATACGCAGTATTTT
NA	TRBV30	NA	TRBJ2-1	CAWSVRTGYNEQFF	TGTGCCTGGAGTGTACGGACGGGATACAATGAGCAGTTCTTC
NA	TRBV7-8	NA	TRBJ2-7	CASSLGLDREQYF	TGTGCCAGCAGCTTAGGACTAGATCGCGAGCAGTACTTC
NA	TRBV11-3	TRBD2	TRBJ2-7	CASSVIHSTSGTNYEQYF	TGTGCCAGCAGCGTTATTCATTCAACTAGCGGGACAAACTACGAGCAGTACTTC
NA	TRBV19	NA	TRBJ1-1	CASSQGGVVTEAFF	TGTGCCAGTAGCCAAGGGGGTGTCGTCACTGAAGCTTTCTTT
few	TRBV7-9	NA	TRBJ2-7	CASSPSVVREQYF	TGTGCCAGCAGCCCCAGCGTCGTTCGCGAGCAGTACTTC
NA	TRBV28	TRBD2	TRBJ2-5	CASRLAGAAETQYF	TGTGCCAGCAGGTTAGCGGGAGCGGCGGAGACCCAGTACTTC
NA	TRBV18	NA	TRBJ1-4	CASSTDRNEKLFF	TGTGCCAGCTCAACAGACAGGAATGAAAAACTGTTTTTT
once	TRBV4-2	NA	TRBJ1-2	CASSSMGGGEGYTF	TGTGCCAGCAGCTCCATGGGGGGGGGTGAAGGCTACACCTTC
NA	TRBV27	TRBD2	TRBJ2-1	CASRVGTSRLGEQFF	TGTGCCAGCAGGGTCGGGACTAGTCGGCTGGGCGAGCAGTTCTTC
once	TRBV5-4	TRBD1	TRBJ2-5	CASSRDRAGETQYF	TGTGCCAGCAGCCGGGACAGGGCAGGCGAGACCCAGTACTTC
NA	TRBV13	TRBD2	TRBJ2-1	CASSLRSGTSGRRNEQFF	TGTGCCAGCAGCTTAAGGTCTGGGACTAGCGGGAGACGAAATGAGCAGTTCTTC
NA	TRBV28	NA	TRBJ2-3	CASRTMQGSPSEKDTQYF	TGTGCCAGCAGGACAATGCAGGGATCTCCTTCCGAAAAAGATACGCAGTATTTT
NA	TRBV19	NA	TRBJ2-3	CASNLGGGTDTQYF	TGTGCCTCCAACCTCGGAGGTGGCACAGATACGCAGTATTTT
once	TRBV7-9	NA	TRBJ2-6	CASSFRATDTAGANVLTF	TGTGCCAGCAGCTTCCGAGCGACGGACACGGCTGGGGCCAACGTCCTGACTTTC
NA	TRBV2	NA	TRBJ1-1	CASSPSSRGTEAFF	TGTGCCAGCAGCCCCTCGAGTCGGGGAACTGAAGCTTTCTTT
NA	TRBV9	TRBD1	TRBJ2-1	CASSAGQGDYNEQFF	TGTGCCAGCAGCGCCGGACAGGGGGACTACAATGAGCAGTTCTTC
NA	TRBV5-1	TRBD1	TRBJ1-4	CASSLFGTVNEKLFF	TGCGCCAGCAGCTTGTTTGGGACAGTGAATGAAAAACTGTTTTTT
NA	TRBV7-2	NA	TRBJ1-2	CASSPVNFGYTF	TGTGCCAGCAGCCCGGTTAATTTTGGCTACACCTTC